This T cell receptor beta chain was obtained from a study of regulatory T cells in long-lasting Graves disease. The table lists this clonotype with a few counts. Both iRepertoire HTBI primers and Arm-PCR of CDR3 regions were used to build the TCR beta libraries. TCRdb independently ran MiXCR on the multiplex PCR reads; one entry per CDR3 protein. Among over 650,000 distinct CDR3 sequences listed, 25% to 35% were seen once. Time point given: persistent/refractory GD, antithyroid drugs over 5 years with positive TRAb. Extracted RNA from PBMCs served as the source of the TCR library. The specimen comprised peripheral blood mononuclear cells (PBMCs), sampled when the disease was refractory, from a patient treated with antithyroid drugs. This clonotype originated in a female donor with Graves disease.

CDR3 sequence reads: CASSLATGHPTGELFF. The DNA for the CDR3 is TGTGCCAGCAGCTTAGCCACGGGACACCCAACCGGGGAGCTGTTTTTT. The rearrangement uses TRBV7-2 and TRBJ2-2; the D gene is possibly TRBD1 (6 bases). This CDR3 is built from 16 residues. V gave up 0 bases and J gave up 5 bases, with 13 bases separating them. CDR1 and CDR2 (germline): SGHTA, FQGNSA.